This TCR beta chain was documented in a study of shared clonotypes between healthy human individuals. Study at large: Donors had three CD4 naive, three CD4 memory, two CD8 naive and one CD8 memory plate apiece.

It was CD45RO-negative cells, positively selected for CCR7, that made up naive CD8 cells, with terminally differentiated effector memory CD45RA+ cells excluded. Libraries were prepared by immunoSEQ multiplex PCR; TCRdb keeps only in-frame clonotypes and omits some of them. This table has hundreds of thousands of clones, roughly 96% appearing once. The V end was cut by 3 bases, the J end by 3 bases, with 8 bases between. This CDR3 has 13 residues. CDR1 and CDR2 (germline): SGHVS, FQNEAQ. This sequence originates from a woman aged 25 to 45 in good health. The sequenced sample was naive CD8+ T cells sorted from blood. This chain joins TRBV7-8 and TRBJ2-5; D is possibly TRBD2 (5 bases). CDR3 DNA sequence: TGTGCCAGCAGCTTTGGGCGGGAAGAGACCCAGTACTTC. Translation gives CASSFGREETQYF.